This T cell receptor beta chain originates from a study of cytomegalovirus exposure and HLA in healthy donors. It was with 60 Vbeta and 13 Jbeta primers that the PCR ran. Sequencing was performed with immunoSEQ multiplex PCR; in TCRdb, only in-frame clones are kept and a portion is missing. The table lists about 37,000 clones, approximately 80% of them singletons, with about 10% in the top ten. The study's findings and limits: An analysis done earlier found most TCR beta V segments productive about 90% or about 30% of the time.

A remark on this clone: The antigen is unknown.

The TCR was taken from a woman between 18 and 30 years old in good health and CMV-seropositive. What was sequenced was PBMCs.

CDR3 region: CASSLDTYEQYF. CDR3 DNA: TGTGCCAGCAGCTTGGACACCTACGAGCAGTACTTC. The chain carries TRBV5-6 and TRBJ2-7; D gene ambiguous. Trimming took 0 bases from V and 2 from J, leaving 3 bases between them. In germline, CDR1 is SGHDT, CDR2 YYEEEE. The CDR3 totals 12 residues.